The 21 T cell receptor beta chains given below trace back to one sample, sequenced in a study of blood T cells in healthy people across ages. A second PCR of roughly 7 to 11 cycles used a sample-barcoded 5' primer and a J-beta primer mix. In TCRdb, the 5' RACE reads were re-called with MiXCR into one record per CDR3 protein. The table includes 1.2 million to 1.5 million distinct CDR3 sequences, 35% to 45% detected once. Sequenced: blood. The receptors come from a woman aged 18 to 35 in good health.

A single count supports this clonotype. This chain links TRBV5-1 with TRBJ2-1; TRBD2 matches at 11 bases. The DNA end is a closer match to TRBJ2-7, so the J assignment may be wrong. The germline V gene has CDR1 SGHRS and CDR2 YFSETQ. CDR3 size: 16 residues. CDR3 amino acids: CASSPLSGGAYNEQYF. In DNA form, the CDR3 reads TGCGCCAGCAGCCCGCTTAGCGGGGGGGCCTACAATGAGCAGTACTTC.

There are a few counts of this clonotype. The V gene is TRBV21-1, the J gene TRBJ2-5; whether TRBD1, the table's D call, matches the DNA was not checked. The end of the DNA aligns better with TRBJ2-7, so the J call may be wrong. TRBV21-1 represents a pseudogene. The CDR3 runs to 11 residues. The CDR3 sequence is CLVPGPYEQYF. DNA for the CDR3: TGCCTTGTTCCGGGCCCCTACGAGCAGTACTTC.

The chain carries TRBV5-1 and TRBJ2-1; 8 bases line up with TRBD2. Near its end, the DNA agrees better with TRBJ2-7, so the J call may be wrong. Germline assignment: CDR1 SGHRS and CDR2 YFSETQ. The length of the CDR3 is 16 residues. CDR3 DNA: TGCGCCAGCAGCTTGGTTGCTAGCGGGCCCTACAATGAGCAGTACTTC. Its protein product is CASSLVASGPYNEQYF.

In its sample, this clonotype was seen a few times. This sequence joins TRBV10-3 and TRBJ1-4; D may be TRBD1 (5 bases). Between the trimmed V and J ends, which lost 0 bases and 4 bases, there was a span of 9 bases. Per germline, CDR1 ENHRY and CDR2 SYGVKD. The CDR3 contains 15 residues. Written as DNA, the CDR3 is TGTGCCATCAGTGAGTCGGAGGGGTTTAATGAAAAACTGTTTTTT. Its protein product is CAISESEGFNEKLFF.

The chain has TRBV5-1 and TRBJ2-5, with 8 bases matching TRBD2. The J call is uncertain, as TRBJ2-7 better fits the DNA end. Looked up from germline, CDR1 is SGHRS and CDR2 is YFSETQ. The CDR3 is made up of 21 amino acids. The CDR3 loop reads CASSPGGFFRAGAETDDEQYF. The CDR3 DNA reads as TGCGCCAGCAGCCCTGGGGGGTTCTTTCGAGCGGGGGCCGAAACCGACGACGAGCAGTACTTC.

The sample holds a few counts of this clonotype. The J gene is TRBJ2-4, the V gene TRBV7-9, with TRBD1 matching 7 bases. The J call could be wrong; TRBJ2-7 is a better fit for the DNA end. Germline-derived CDR1 and CDR2 are SEHNR and FQNEAQ (reference sequence). This CDR3 is built from 13 residues. The CDR3 DNA reads as TGTGCCAGCAGCCCGACAGGGTTCAGCGAGCAGTACTTC. Residues: CASSPTGFSEQYF.

This sequence joins TRBV14 and TRBJ2-3; perhaps TRBD2 as D (5 bases). V was shortened by 2 bases and J by 9 bases, with 12 bases between the two germline ends. The CDR3 is made up of 13 amino acids. In germline, CDR1 is SGHDN, CDR2 FVKESK. In DNA, the CDR3 is TGTGCCAGCAGCCAATTTGGGGAGAGAACGCAGTATTTT. This codes for CASSQFGERTQYF.

The chain is built from TRBV12-3 or TRBV12-4 and TRBJ2-5, with 7 bases lining up with TRBD1. Trimming removed 1 base from V and 1 base from J; junction bases left unmatched: 6. The CDR3 has 16 residues. In nucleotides, the CDR3 is TGTGCCAGCAGTTTAGGGGACAGCTTCCCCCAAGAGACCCAGTACTTC. It specifies CASSLGDSFPQETQYF.

CDR3 in amino acids: CASSLRPGAGGDYEQYF. CDR3 nucleotides: TGTGCCAGCAGTTTAAGGCCCGGGGCAGGGGGTGACTACGAGCAGTACTTC. The rearrangement joins TRBV12-3 or TRBV12-4 to TRBJ2-7, with TRBD1 matching over 7 bases. The ends lost 2 bases at V and 3 bases at J; junction bases unmatched: 13. The CDR3 has 17 residues.

This clonotype has only a few counts. The rearrangement uses TRBV6-1 and TRBJ1-2, with 8 bases aligning to TRBD1. The V gene end was trimmed by 9 bases and the J gene end by 6 bases; junction bases not matched to a gene: 21. The germline gives CDR1 MNHNS, CDR2 SASEGT. The CDR3 extends over 17 amino acids. DNA of the CDR3: TGTGCCAGTTCCTATCGACAGGGGCCGACCCCCTTTGATGGCTACACCTTC. This sequence encodes CASSYRQGPTPFDGYTF.

V gene TRBV7-2 combines with J gene TRBJ2-3; 11 bases match TRBD2. Germline CDR1 SGHTA, CDR2 FQGNSA. The CDR3 runs to 20 residues. Trimming cost V 1 base and J 0 bases; bases outside gene matches: 12. The DNA of the CDR3 is TGTGCCAGCAGCTTAGAGTACATAGGGGGACTAGCGGAGAGCACAGATACGCAGTATTTT. This translates into CASSLEYIGGLAESTDTQYF.

This clonotype turned up a few times. The rearrangement joins TRBV6-1 to TRBJ1-2; a possible D gene is TRBD1 (6 bases). CDR1 and CDR2 from the germline V gene are MNHNS and SASEGT. The CDR3 is 17 amino acids. V was shortened by 4 bases and J by 8 bases, with 26 bases between the two germline ends. For the CDR3, the DNA is TGTGCCAGCAGTGGGGGGGCGACAGCCCGAAGTCTGGAGGGCTACACCTTC. Its translation is CASSGGATARSLEGYTF.

This clonotype occurred once. The chain carries TRBV5-1 and TRBJ2-1, with D possibly being TRBD1 (5 bases). This CDR3 has 13 amino acids. Germline V CDR1 and CDR2: SGHRS, YFSETQ. Trimming took 2 bases from V and 6 from J, leaving 9 bases between them. CDR3 residues: CASSFDQGNEQFF. The CDR3 bases are TGCGCCAGCAGCTTCGATCAGGGCAATGAGCAGTTCTTC.

This clonotype was observed a handful of times. This rearrangement joins TRBV4-1 to TRBJ1-5; D uncertain. With 0 bases removed from V and 4 bases from J, the gap between germline ends came to 13 bases. From germline, CDR1 is MGHRA and CDR2 YSYEKL. The length of the CDR3 is 16 residues. The CDR3 protein is CASSQDSSKLNQPQHF. The CDR3 DNA sequence: TGCGCCAGCAGCCAAGATAGTTCGAAGCTAAATCAGCCCCAGCATTTT.

This clonotype was seen only a few times. The V gene is TRBV25-1, the J gene TRBJ1-2, with D perhaps matching TRBD1 (5 bases). The CDR3 covers 16 residues. The germline V and J ends were trimmed by 3 bases and 2 bases, with 16 bases remaining between them. Germline V gives CDR1 MGHDK, CDR2 SYGVNS. CDR3 sequence reads: CASSDPLPGRNYGYTF. CDR3 DNA: TGTGCCAGCAGTGATCCCCTGCCGGGACGGAACTATGGCTACACCTTC.

This clonotype has just a few counts. This chain connects TRBV3-1 to TRBJ2-7, with unresolved D. Germline lookup yields CDR1 LGHDT and CDR2 YNNKEL (reference sequence). The CDR3 covers 15 residues. V was pared by 3 bases and J by 3 bases, with 15 bases between. CDR3 residues: CASSQDKTRLYEQYF. For the CDR3, the DNA is TGTGCCAGCAGCCAGGATAAGACACGGCTCTACGAGCAGTACTTC.

The chain has TRBV5-1 and TRBJ2-1; 14 bases fit TRBD2. The germline V gene encodes CDR1 SGHRS and CDR2 YFSETQ. The CDR3 has 16 residues. Losses at the gene ends were 1 base for V and 6 bases for J; bases not matched to a gene: 3. CDR3 bases: TGCGCCAGCAGCTTGCGGACTAGCGGGGGGACCAATGAGCAGTTCTTC. Encoded protein: CASSLRTSGGTNEQFF.

The J gene is TRBJ2-6, the V gene TRBV10-3, with D tentatively TRBD1 (6 bases). The CDR3 has 17 residues. Between the trimmed V and J ends, which lost 8 bases and 0 bases, there was a span of 17 bases. The germline CDR1 and CDR2 sequences are ENHRY and SYGVKD. CDR3: CAIQGLQGHSGANVLTF. The DNA of the CDR3 is TGTGCCATCCAGGGGCTGCAGGGACACTCTGGGGCCAACGTCCTGACTTTC.

The chain uses TRBV7-2 and TRBJ2-1; D is perhaps TRBD2 (6 bases). CDR1 is SGHTA and CDR2 is FQGNSA in the germline V gene. This CDR3 has 15 amino acids. The V end was cut by 6 bases, the J end by 3 bases, with 15 bases between. DNA for the CDR3: TGTGCCAGCAGTCATCTCCTAGCGAGCTACAATGAGCAGTTCTTC. It encodes CASSHLLASYNEQFF. Supplemented by reference TRBV7-2 and TRBJ2-1, the full variable domain reads GAGVSQSPSNKVTEKGKDVELRCDPISGHTALYWYRQSLGQGLEFLIYFQGNSAPDKSGLPSDRFSAERTGGSVSTLTIQRTQQEDSAVYLCASSHLLASYNEQFFGPGTRLTVL.

A few counts support this clonotype. CDR3 bases: TGTGCCACCTCGTTCACAGATACGCAGTATTTT. It specifies CATSFTDTQYF. The V call is TRBV10-3, the J call TRBJ2-3; D is undetermined. V gave up 10 bases and J gave up 2 bases, with 7 bases separating them. This CDR3 region has 11 residues. The germline CDR1 and CDR2 sequences are ENHRY and SYGVKD.

The chain couples TRBV25-1 to TRBJ2-1; 10 nucleotides align to TRBD2. Germline CDR1 is MGHDK and CDR2 is SYGVNS. V shed 5 bases and J 5 bases; nucleotides not matched to a gene: 12. The CDR3 is 17 amino acids. Here the CDR3 reads CASSSSSGTSAHNEQFF. The CDR3 nucleotides read TGTGCCAGCAGTTCCTCCTCCGGGACTAGCGCCCACAATGAGCAGTTCTTC.